Following are 15 T cell receptor beta chains from one sample sequenced in a study of blood T cell repertoires in COVID-19. Clones were read by immunoSEQ multiplex PCR, and TCRdb kept only the in-frame ones, dropping some. The sample contains roughly 100,000 clones, just over 85% of which appear only once. The sample consisted of peripheral blood. Every receptor here comes from a human donor in a cohort sampled during active COVID-19.

In this sample, this clone turned up once. The chain couples TRBV19 to TRBJ1-1; tentative D call: TRBD1 (5 bases). The germline V and J ends were trimmed by 3 bases and 3 bases, with 11 bases remaining between them. The CDR3 consists of 14 residues. Germline CDR1 reads LNHDA; CDR2 reads SQIVND (reference sequence). This CDR3 reads CASSIPGWDTEAFF. For the CDR3, the DNA is TGTGCCAGTAGTATCCCAGGGTGGGACACTGAAGCTTTCTTT.

This clone occurred a few times. The genes are TRBV5-1 and TRBJ2-1, with TRBD2 as a possible D gene (7 bases). The V end lost 5 bases, the J end lost 7 bases, and 16 bases lay between the germline ends. The germline gives CDR1 SGHRS, CDR2 YFSETQ. The CDR3 loop spans 14 amino acids. The CDR3 DNA reads as TGCGCCAGCAGTGTCGGGGGGCTTGTGAATGAGCAGTTCTTC. The encoded protein is CASSVGGLVNEQFF.

The rearrangement uses TRBV2 and TRBJ1-2, with TRBD1 identical over 8 bases. The CDR3 has 13 amino acids. V gave up 7 bases and J gave up 6 bases; unmatched junction bases: 7. The germline V gene has CDR1 SNHLY and CDR2 FYNNEI. This CDR3 is CASIFDRGNGYTF. CDR3 nucleotides: TGTGCCAGCATTTTCGACAGGGGAAATGGCTACACCTTC.

The V and J genes are TRBV7-6 and TRBJ1-6; 7 nucleotides agree with TRBD1. The V segment lost 1 base and the J segment 8 bases; nucleotides outside the gene matches: 8. The V gene's germline CDR1 is SGHVS and CDR2 FNYEAQ. There are 16 residues in the CDR3. The CDR3 coding sequence is TGTGCCAGCAGCTTAGGGGCAGGGGGAATTGATTCACCCCTCCACTTT. It specifies CASSLGAGGIDSPLHF. Complete variable domain (other parts from reference TRBV7-6 and TRBJ1-6): GAGVSQSPRYKVTKRGQDVALRCDPISGHVSLYWYRQALGQGPEFLTYFNYEAQQDKSGLPNDRFSAERPEGSISTLTIQRTEQRDSAMYRCASSLGAGGIDSPLHFGNGTRLTVT.

This clone was counted only a few times. The rearrangement links TRBV6-5 to TRBJ2-2; no firm D call. The CDR3 extends over 13 amino acids. Germline loops: CDR1 MNHEY, CDR2 SVGAGI. Between the trimmed V and J ends, which lost 8 bases and 7 bases, there was a span of 14 bases. This CDR3 is CASARLSGGELFF. CDR3 sequence (DNA): TGTGCCAGCGCCCGCCTTAGTGGCGGGGAGCTGTTTTTT.

The chain carries TRBV9 and TRBJ2-1; D not certain. The CDR3 extends over 14 amino acids. Trimming took off 4 bases at V and 5 bases at J, with 13 bases between the two ends. CDR1 SGDLS and CDR2 YYNGEE come from the germline V gene. In nucleotides, the CDR3 is TGTGCCAGCAGCCTCGGTCCCGCGGACAATGAGCAGTTCTTC. This gives the protein CASSLGPADNEQFF. Full variable domain (outside the CDR3, taken from reference TRBV9 and TRBJ2-1): DSGVTQTPKHLITATGQRVTLRCSPRSGDLSVYWYQQSLDQGLQFLIQYYNGEERAKGNILERFSAQQFPDLHSELNLSSLELGDSALYFCASSLGPADNEQFFGPGTRLTVL.

V is TRBV28 and J is TRBJ1-2; TRBD1 agrees at 9 bases. J was trimmed by 4 bases and V by 8 bases; bases with no gene match: 8. CDR3 length: 14 amino acids. Per the germline V gene, CDR1 is MDHEN and CDR2 is SYDVKM. CDR3 nucleotides: TGTGCCAGCGGAACGACAGGGGGTACCTATGGCTACACCTTC. Residues: CASGTTGGTYGYTF.

The gene calls are TRBV29-1 and TRBJ1-5; 7 nucleotides match TRBD1. CDR1 is SQVTM and CDR2 is ANQGSEA in the germline V gene. The V and J ends lost 3 bases and 4 bases, in that order; junction bases with no gene match: 3. The CDR3 is made up of 13 amino acids. CDR3 protein: CSVDTGANQPQHF. CDR3 sequence (DNA): TGCAGCGTTGATACAGGGGCTAATCAGCCCCAGCATTTT.

The V and J genes are TRBV5-6 and TRBJ1-1; D possibly corresponds to TRBD1 (5 bases). Trimming removed 2 bases at V and 11 bases at J, with 16 bases between. Per germline, CDR1 SGHDT and CDR2 YYEEEE. This CDR3 comprises 13 residues. The CDR3 bases are TGTGCCAGCAGCTTCCCGGGCATAGGGGCGGCTTTCTTT. This sequence encodes CASSFPGIGAAFF.

The J gene is TRBJ1-5, the V gene TRBV19; D might be TRBD1 (5 bases). This CDR3 is built from 13 residues. Germline lookup yields CDR1 LNHDA and CDR2 SQIVND (reference sequence). Deletions cut 7 bases from V and 6 bases from J, with 13 bases between. The CDR3 DNA reads TGTGCCAGTAACTCCGGGGGGGGTCAGCCCCAGCATTTT. It specifies CASNSGGGQPQHF.

This chain joins TRBV7-2 and TRBJ2-6; D is unresolved. Germline CDR1 SGHTA, CDR2 FQGNSA. Trimming left V 3 bases short and J 0 bases short, with 6 bases between. There are 15 residues in the CDR3. CDR3 residues: CASSFRSSGANVLTF. The CDR3 DNA sequence: TGTGCCAGCAGCTTCCGGAGCTCTGGGGCCAACGTCCTGACTTTC.

This chain connects TRBV5-6 to TRBJ2-7; D ambiguous. Trimming removed 3 bases at V and 2 bases at J, with 15 bases between. The germline gives CDR1 SGHDT, CDR2 YYEEEE. CDR3 length equals 15 residues. The CDR3 spells CASSWVSQNTYEQYF. The CDR3 DNA follows: TGTGCCAGCAGCTGGGTTAGCCAAAACACCTACGAGCAGTACTTC.

The chain combines TRBV7-7 with TRBJ1-3, with D unclear. Trimming cost V 0 bases and J 3 bases, with 6 bases left between them. The CDR3 runs to 14 residues. Germline CDR1 reads SSHAT; CDR2 reads FNYEAQ (reference sequence). Here the CDR3 DNA reads TGTGCCAGCAGCTTAGCCGGTAGTGGAAACACCATATATTTT. Residues: CASSLAGSGNTIYF.

The V and J genes are TRBV5-6 and TRBJ2-5; the D gene is possibly TRBD2 (7 bases). The ends were cut back, 4 bases at V and 10 bases at J, with 20 bases in the middle. This CDR3 is built from 14 residues. Per the germline V gene, CDR1 is SGHDT and CDR2 is YYEEEE. The CDR3 region is CASSPYSTGGDQYF. In DNA, the CDR3 is TGTGCCAGCAGCCCCTACTCGACGGGGGGCGACCAGTACTTC.

This CDR3 is CASSLSTDTQYF. CDR3 DNA sequence: TGTGCCAGCAGCCTAAGCACAGATACGCAGTATTTT. The chain couples TRBV7-9 to TRBJ2-3; no firm D call. There are 12 residues in the CDR3. V was clipped by 5 bases and J by 0 bases, with 3 bases between them. Per germline, CDR1 SEHNR and CDR2 FQNEAQ (reference sequence).